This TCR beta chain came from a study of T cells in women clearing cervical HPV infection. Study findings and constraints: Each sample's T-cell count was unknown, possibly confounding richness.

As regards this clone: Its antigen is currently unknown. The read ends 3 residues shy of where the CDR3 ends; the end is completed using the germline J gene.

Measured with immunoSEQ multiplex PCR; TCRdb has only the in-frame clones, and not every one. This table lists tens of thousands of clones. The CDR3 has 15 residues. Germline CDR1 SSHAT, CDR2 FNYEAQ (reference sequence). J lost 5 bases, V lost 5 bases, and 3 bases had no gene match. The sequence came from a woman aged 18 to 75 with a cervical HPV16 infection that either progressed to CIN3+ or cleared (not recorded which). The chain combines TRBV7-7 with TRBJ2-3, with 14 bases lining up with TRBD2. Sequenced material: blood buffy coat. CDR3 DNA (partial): TGTGCCAGCAGCCCAGGACTAGCGGGAGGAGATACG. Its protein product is CASSPGLAGGDT. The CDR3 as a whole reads CASSPGLAGGDTQYF.